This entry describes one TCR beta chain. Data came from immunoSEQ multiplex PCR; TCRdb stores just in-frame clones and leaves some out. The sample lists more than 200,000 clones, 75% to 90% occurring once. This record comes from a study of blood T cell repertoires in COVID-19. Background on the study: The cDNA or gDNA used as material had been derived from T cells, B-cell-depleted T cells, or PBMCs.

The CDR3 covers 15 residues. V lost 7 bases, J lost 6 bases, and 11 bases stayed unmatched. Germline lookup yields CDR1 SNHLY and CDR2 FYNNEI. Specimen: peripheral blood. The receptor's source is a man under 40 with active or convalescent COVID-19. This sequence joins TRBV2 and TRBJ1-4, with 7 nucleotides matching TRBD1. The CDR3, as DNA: TGTGCCAGCATACCGGGACAGCGGTTTCATGAAAAACTGTTTTTT. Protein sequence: CASIPGQRFHEKLFF. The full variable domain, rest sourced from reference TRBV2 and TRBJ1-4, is EPEVTQTPSHQVTQMGQEVILRCVPISNHLYFYWYRQILGQKVEFLVSFYNNEISEKSEIFDDQFSVERPDGSNFTLKIRSTKLEDSAMYFCASIPGQRFHEKLFFGSGTQLSVL.